These T cell receptor beta chains were read from a single sample in a study of blood T cell repertoires in COVID-19. Clones were sequenced by immunoSEQ multiplex PCR, and TCRdb holds only the in-frame ones, with some missing. The profile shows some 260,000 clones, around 90% of them singletons. The sample comprised peripheral blood. Every receptor here comes from a woman aged 25 to 39 with acute or convalescent COVID-19. Both conserved end residues are part of each CDR3. A D gene is named only where the DNA matches it firmly. Rows give clone size only sometimes, using once, few, many, or a class for an expanded clone.

CDR3aa | CDR3nt | v_gene | d_gene | j_gene | abundance
CASSNRDRGSGPQHF | TGTGCCAGCAGTAACCGGGACAGGGGTTCGGGGCCCCAGCATTTT | TRBV6-5 | TRBD1 | TRBJ1-5 | .
CASSTSGSSLEQYF | TGTGCCAGCAGCACTAGCGGGAGCTCCCTCGAGCAGTACTTC | TRBV28 | TRBD2 | TRBJ2-7 | few
CASSWGLAGATDTQYF | TGTGCCAGTAGTTGGGGACTAGCGGGAGCGACAGATACGCAGTATTTT | TRBV19 | TRBD2 | TRBJ2-3 | .
CAISAGTIGTQYF | TGTGCCATCAGTGCAGGGACAATTGGGACCCAGTACTTC | TRBV10-3 | . | TRBJ2-5 | .
CASSIGDRVYGYTF | TGTGCCAGTAGTATCGGGGACAGGGTCTATGGCTACACCTTC | TRBV19 | TRBD1 | TRBJ1-2 | .
CASSKGLIYEQYF | TGTGCCAGCAGTAAGGGACTGATCTACGAGCAGTACTTC | TRBV6-5 | . | TRBJ2-7 | .
CASGLGVSTYEQYF | TGTGCTAGTGGTTTGGGTGTCAGTACCTACGAGCAGTACTTC | TRBV12-5 | . | TRBJ2-7 | .
CSVGGGGNSYNEQFF | TGCAGCGTTGGGGGCGGCGGGAACTCCTACAATGAGCAGTTCTTC | TRBV29-1 | . | TRBJ2-1 | .
CASSQDAGVGLGTQYF | TGCGCCAGCAGCCAAGATGCGGGAGTGGGCTTAGGTACGCAGTATTTT | TRBV4-3 | TRBD2 | TRBJ2-3 | .
CASSRTPSGSTDTQYF | TGTGCCAGCAGCCGAACTCCTAGCGGGAGCACAGATACGCAGTATTTT | TRBV3-1/TRBV3-2 | TRBD2 | TRBJ2-3 | few
CASSGGLAGGEQFF | TGTGCCAGCAGCGGCGGACTAGCGGGAGGTGAGCAGTTCTTC | TRBV7-8 | TRBD2 | TRBJ2-1 | .
CAWSVLGSTEAFF | TGTGCCTGGAGTGTGCTGGGGAGCACTGAAGCTTTCTTT | TRBV30 | . | TRBJ1-1 | .
CASSSSHPGQPYEQYF | TGTGCCAGCAGCTCAAGTCATCCGGGACAGCCCTACGAGCAGTACTTC | TRBV11-2 | TRBD1 | TRBJ2-7 | .
CASSGQYTQYF | TGTGCCAGCAGTGGACAGTATACGCAGTATTTT | TRBV27 | . | TRBJ2-3 | .
CASSLLGREETQYF | TGTGCCAGCAGCTTATTGGGCAGGGAAGAGACCCAGTACTTC | TRBV7-9 | . | TRBJ2-5 | .
CASSTLTSGQSSYNEQFF | TGTGCCAGCAGTACCCTAACTAGCGGGCAAAGCTCCTACAATGAGCAGTTCTTC | TRBV27 | TRBD2 | TRBJ2-1 | .
CASSSGDRGSGNTIYF | TGTGCCAGCAGTTCCGGAGACAGGGGCTCTGGAAACACCATATATTTT | TRBV6-2/TRBV6-3 | TRBD1 | TRBJ1-3 | few
CATSGLTGGLSYEQYF | TGTGCCACCAGCGGCTTAACAGGGGGCCTGTCCTACGAGCAGTACTTC | TRBV15 | TRBD1 | TRBJ2-7 | .
CASSLQVGTEAFF | TGTGCCAGCAGCTTACAGGTGGGCACTGAAGCTTTCTTT | TRBV7-9 | . | TRBJ1-1 | .
CAISDLAGFYNEQFF | TGTGCCATCAGTGATTTGGCGGGATTCTACAATGAGCAGTTCTTC | TRBV10-3 | . | TRBJ2-1 | .
CATSEAGSRAKNIQYF | TGTGCCACCAGTGAAGCCGGGTCTAGGGCCAAAAACATTCAGTACTTC | TRBV24-1 | . | TRBJ2-4 | .
CATSGDRGQSNSPLHF | TGTGCCACCAGCGGGGACAGGGGGCAAAGTAATTCACCCCTCCACTTT | TRBV15 | TRBD1 | TRBJ1-6 | .
CASSLSGRGGGYTF | TGTGCCAGCAGCTTAAGTGGGAGAGGGGGTGGCTACACCTTC | TRBV11-2 | . | TRBJ1-2 | once
CASSVAGREWTDTQYF | TGTGCCAGCAGCGTAGCTGGGCGGGAGTGGACAGATACGCAGTATTTT | TRBV9 | TRBD2 | TRBJ2-3 | .
CSVRTGSGDTQYF | TGCAGCGTCAGGACAGGGAGCGGAGATACGCAGTATTTT | TRBV29-1 | TRBD1 | TRBJ2-3 | .
CASSLPVPYEQYF | TGTGCCAGCAGTTTACCGGTTCCCTACGAGCAGTACTTC | TRBV12-3/TRBV12-4 | . | TRBJ2-7 | .
CASSPRTGIFNYGYTF | TGTGCCAGCAGCCCGCGGACAGGCATTTTTAACTATGGCTACACCTTC | TRBV3-1/TRBV3-2 | TRBD1 | TRBJ1-2 | .
CASSPSTGYNEQFF | TGTGCCAGCAGCCCCTCGACAGGGTACAATGAGCAGTTCTTC | TRBV7-2 | TRBD1 | TRBJ2-1 | once